This T cell receptor (beta chain) derives from a study of blood T cell repertoires in COVID-19. The wider study: The origin of the acute and convalescent COVID-19 samples was the United States, Italy and Spain. The cDNA or gDNA used as material had been derived from T cells, B-cell-depleted T cells, or PBMCs.

This clone came up once. In the study's own analysis: Scientists estimated how many nucleated cells there were by amplifying reference gene primers. Profiling relied on immunoSEQ multiplex PCR, and the TCRdb table lists in-frame clones only, not all of them. V and J calls and clone size are as listed in that table; D and trimming were resolved from the DNA. The table includes some 38,000 clones, 70% to 90% detected once. V was clipped by 8 bases and J by 4 bases; unmatched bases: 5. The germline CDR1 and CDR2 sequences are GTSNPN and SVGIG (reference sequence). The CDR3 length is 13 residues. Sequenced: peripheral blood. The receptor was derived from a man in his sixties in a cohort sampled during active COVID-19. This rearrangement joins TRBV30 to TRBJ1-6, with TRBD1 matching 7 bases. DNA of the CDR3: TGTGCCGCCACAGGGGAGTATAATTCACCCCTCCACTTT. Translated: CAATGEYNSPLHF. The entire variable domain, with the rest obtained from reference TRBV30 and TRBJ1-6, is as follows: SQTIHQWPATLVQPVGSPLSLECTVEGTSNPNLYWYRQAAGRGLQLLFYSVGIGQISSEVPQNLSASRPQDRQFILSSKKLLLSDSGFYLCAATGEYNSPLHFGNGTRLTVT.